This T cell receptor beta chain was sequenced in a study of beta chain features in type 1 diabetes. Regarding the study as a whole: Researchers report that Type 1 diabetes patients had moderately but significantly shorter TCRB CDR3s across all four CD4+ subsets.

The investigators reverse transcribed all of the isolated RNA, so they sequenced expressed TCRB transcripts. The method was immunoSEQ multiplex PCR; TCRdb's version includes in-frame clones alone and lacks a portion of them. The sample includes more than 300,000 clones, around an eighth seen only once; the top ten take 0.0085% to 0.012%. This clone was counted a few times. The antigen remains undetermined. The sample consisted of naive CD4+ T cells from blood. The receptor comes from a woman aged 18-29 years with type 1 diabetes.

CDR3 residues: CASSSSRLAVPYNEQFF. The CDR3 nucleotides read TGTGCCAGCAGCTCTTCGAGACTAGCGGTCCCGTACAATGAGCAGTTCTTC. The chain is built from TRBV7-9 and TRBJ2-1; 9 nucleotides line up with TRBD2. This CDR3 spans 17 amino acids. Trimming cost V 4 bases and J 4 bases; bases outside gene matches: 11. In germline, CDR1 is SEHNR, CDR2 FQNEAQ (reference sequence).